This TCR beta chain was recorded in a study of PD-1 blockade in classical Hodgkin lymphoma. Broader study findings: The origin of the repertoire differences remains undefined, with disease activity or prior therapy as possible causes. A reduction in baseline TCR diversity was reportedly seen in newly diagnosed patients relative to healthy donors.

The table came from immunoSEQ multiplex PCR; TCRdb's copy has only in-frame clones and leaves some out. The repertoire holds roughly 20,000 clones, with 90% as singletons. The CDR3 has 14 amino acids. From germline, CDR1 is SGHTA and CDR2 FQGNSA. Germline trimming cut 9 bases from V and 6 bases from J; bases unmatched to any gene: 9. Time point reported: newly diagnosed, previously untreated cHL patient sample. Purification of CD4+ T cells from thawed PBMCs was achieved by magnetic negative selection. In regard to this clone: Antigen specificity is unknown.

The TCR originated in a human donor with classical Hodgkin lymphoma. The specimen was CD4+ T cells from blood. The chain couples TRBV7-2 to TRBJ2-3, with 10 bases lining up with TRBD2. The CDR3 spells CASSGSGRWDTQYF. CDR3 DNA sequence: TGTGCCAGTAGCGGTAGCGGGAGGTGGGATACGCAGTATTTT.